This T cell receptor (beta chain) came from a study of T cells in Graves' hyperthyroidism and ophthalmopathy. Lactation, pregnancy, other autoimmune disease or uncontrolled infection excluded patients. Fresh peripheral blood, less than 11 ml of it, supplied the PBMCs. There are 13 residues in the CDR3. Germline CDR1 reads SNHLY; CDR2 reads FYNNEI. V was cut by 7 bases and J by 5 bases, with 15 bases left in between. Amplification targeted TCR beta CDR3 regions from RNA transcripts. Using the HTBI primer set, a first-round RT-PCR was run on the TCR CDR3. TCRdb re-called the multiplex PCR reads with MiXCR, one entry per CDR3 protein. The data hold approximately 210,000 distinct CDR3 sequences, with 15% to 20% observed a single time.

The V and J genes are TRBV2 and TRBJ2-7, with D uncertain. The sequencing sample was made of blood. The source is a man between 50 and 59 years old with Graves' hyperthyroidism. Written as DNA, the CDR3 is TGTGCCAGCAACGAAAACCAAAGGGACGAGCAGTACTTC. Translation: CASNENQRDEQYF. Drawing the rest from reference TRBV2 and TRBJ2-7, the complete variable domain is EPEVTQTPSHQVTQMGQEVILRCVPISNHLYFYWYRQILGQKVEFLVSFYNNEISEKSEIFDDQFSVERPDGSNFTLKIRSTKLEDSAMYFCASNENQRDEQYFGPGTRLTVT.